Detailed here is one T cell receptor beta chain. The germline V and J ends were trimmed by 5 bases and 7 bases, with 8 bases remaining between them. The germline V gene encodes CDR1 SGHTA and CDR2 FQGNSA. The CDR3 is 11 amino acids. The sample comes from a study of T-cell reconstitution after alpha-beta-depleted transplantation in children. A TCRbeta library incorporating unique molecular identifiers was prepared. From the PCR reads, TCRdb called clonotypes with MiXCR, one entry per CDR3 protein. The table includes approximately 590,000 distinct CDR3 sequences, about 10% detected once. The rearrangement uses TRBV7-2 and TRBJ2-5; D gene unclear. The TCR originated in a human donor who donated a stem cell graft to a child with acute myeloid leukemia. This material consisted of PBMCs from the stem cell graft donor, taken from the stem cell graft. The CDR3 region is CASSVSWTQYF. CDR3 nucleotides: TGTGCCAGCAGCGTCAGTTGGACCCAGTACTTC.